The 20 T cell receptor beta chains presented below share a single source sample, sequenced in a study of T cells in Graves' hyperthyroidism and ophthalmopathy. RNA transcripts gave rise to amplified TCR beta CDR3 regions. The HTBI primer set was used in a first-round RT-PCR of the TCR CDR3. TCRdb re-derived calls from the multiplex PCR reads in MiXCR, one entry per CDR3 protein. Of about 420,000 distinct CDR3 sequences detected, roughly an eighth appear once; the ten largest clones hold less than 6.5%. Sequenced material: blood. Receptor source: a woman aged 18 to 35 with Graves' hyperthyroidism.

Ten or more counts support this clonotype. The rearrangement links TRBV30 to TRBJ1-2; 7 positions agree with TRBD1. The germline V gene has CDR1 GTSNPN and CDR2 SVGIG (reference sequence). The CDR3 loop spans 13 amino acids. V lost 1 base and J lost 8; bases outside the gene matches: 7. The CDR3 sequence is CAWSGGRGHGYTF. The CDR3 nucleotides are TGTGCCTGGAGTGGGGGGAGGGGGCACGGCTACACCTTC.

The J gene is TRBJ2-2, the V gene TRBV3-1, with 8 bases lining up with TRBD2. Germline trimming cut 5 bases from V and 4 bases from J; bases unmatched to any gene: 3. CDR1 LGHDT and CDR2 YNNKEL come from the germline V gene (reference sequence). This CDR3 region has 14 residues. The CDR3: CASSNSGTTGELFF. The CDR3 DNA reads TGTGCCAGCAGCAATAGCGGGACCACCGGGGAGCTGTTTTTT.

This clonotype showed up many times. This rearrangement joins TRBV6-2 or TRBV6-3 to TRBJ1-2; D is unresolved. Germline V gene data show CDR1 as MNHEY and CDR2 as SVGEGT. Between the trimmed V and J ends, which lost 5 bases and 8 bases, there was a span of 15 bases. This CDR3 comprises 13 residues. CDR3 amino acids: CASSTQATGGYTF. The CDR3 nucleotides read TGTGCCAGCAGTACTCAGGCCACGGGGGGCTACACCTTC.

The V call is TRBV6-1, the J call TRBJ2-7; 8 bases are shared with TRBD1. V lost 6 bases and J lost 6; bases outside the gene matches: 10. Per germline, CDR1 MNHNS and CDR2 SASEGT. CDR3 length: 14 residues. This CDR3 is CASRLLDRVREQYF. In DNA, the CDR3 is TGTGCCAGCAGACTACTGGACAGGGTGCGCGAGCAGTACTTC.

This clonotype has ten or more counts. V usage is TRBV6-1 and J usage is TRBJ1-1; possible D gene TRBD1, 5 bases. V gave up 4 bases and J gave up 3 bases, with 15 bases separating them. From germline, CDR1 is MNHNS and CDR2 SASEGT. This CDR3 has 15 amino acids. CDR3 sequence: CASSVGGAAYTEAFF. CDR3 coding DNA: TGTGCCAGCAGTGTAGGAGGGGCCGCTTACACTGAAGCTTTCTTT.

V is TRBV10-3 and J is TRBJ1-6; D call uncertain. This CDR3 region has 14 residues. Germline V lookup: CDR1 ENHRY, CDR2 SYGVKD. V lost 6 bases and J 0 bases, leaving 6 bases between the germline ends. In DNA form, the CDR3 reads TGTGCCATCAGCGCTAACTCCTATAATTCACCCCTCCACTTT. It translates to CAISANSYNSPLHF.

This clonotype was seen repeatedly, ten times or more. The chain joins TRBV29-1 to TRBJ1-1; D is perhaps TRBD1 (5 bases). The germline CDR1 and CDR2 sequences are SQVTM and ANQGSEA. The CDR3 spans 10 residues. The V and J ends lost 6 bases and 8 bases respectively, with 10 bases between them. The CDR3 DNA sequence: TGCAGCGTAGGTACAGGAGAAGCTTTCTTT. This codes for CSVGTGEAFF. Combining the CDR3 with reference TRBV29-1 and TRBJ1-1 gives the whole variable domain SAVISQKPSRDICQRGTSLTIQCQVDSQVTMMFWYRQQPGQSLTLIATANQGSEATYESGFVIDKFPISRPNLTFSTLTVSNMSPEDSSIYLCSVGTGEAFFGQGTRLTVV.

This chain's CDR3 is CATYTGDTQYF. CDR3 sequence (DNA): TGTGCTACCTACACCGGGGATACGCAGTATTTT. The chain has TRBV19 and TRBJ2-3; D remains unclear. This CDR3 has 11 residues. Germline CDR1 reads LNHDA; CDR2 reads SQIVND (reference sequence).

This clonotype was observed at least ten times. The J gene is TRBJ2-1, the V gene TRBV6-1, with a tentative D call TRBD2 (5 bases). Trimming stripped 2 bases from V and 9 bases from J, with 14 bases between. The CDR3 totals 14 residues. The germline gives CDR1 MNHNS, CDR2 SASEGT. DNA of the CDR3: TGTGCCAGCAGTGAATTGTGGGAGACGGTTGAGCAGTTCTTC. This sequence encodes CASSELWETVEQFF.

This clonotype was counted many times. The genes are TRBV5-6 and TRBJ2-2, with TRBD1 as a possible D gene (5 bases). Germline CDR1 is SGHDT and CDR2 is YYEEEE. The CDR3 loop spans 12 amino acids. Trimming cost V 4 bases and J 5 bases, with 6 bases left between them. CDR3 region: CASSPGTGELFF. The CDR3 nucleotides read TGTGCCAGCAGCCCAGGGACCGGGGAGCTGTTTTTT.

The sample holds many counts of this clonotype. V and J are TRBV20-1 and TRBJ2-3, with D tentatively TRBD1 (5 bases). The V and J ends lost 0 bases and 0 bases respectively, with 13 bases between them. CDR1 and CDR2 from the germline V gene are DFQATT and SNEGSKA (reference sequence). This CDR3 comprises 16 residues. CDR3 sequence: CSARDWVGPSTDTQYF. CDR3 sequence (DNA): TGCAGTGCTAGAGATTGGGTGGGGCCGAGCACAGATACGCAGTATTTT.

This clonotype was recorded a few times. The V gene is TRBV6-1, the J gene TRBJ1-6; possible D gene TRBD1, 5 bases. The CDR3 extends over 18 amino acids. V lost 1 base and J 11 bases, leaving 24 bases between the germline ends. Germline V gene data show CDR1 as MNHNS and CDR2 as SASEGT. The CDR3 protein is CASSEGDGGSPIRTPLHF. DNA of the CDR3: TGTGCCAGCAGTGAAGGGGACGGAGGCAGCCCTATACGTACACCCCTCCACTTT.

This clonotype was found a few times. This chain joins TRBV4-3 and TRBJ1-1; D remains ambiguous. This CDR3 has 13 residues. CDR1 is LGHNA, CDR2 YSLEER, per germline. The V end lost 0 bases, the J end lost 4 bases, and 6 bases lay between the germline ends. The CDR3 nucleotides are TGCGCCAGCAGCCAAGAACTCCGCACTGAAGCTTTCTTT. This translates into CASSQELRTEAFF.

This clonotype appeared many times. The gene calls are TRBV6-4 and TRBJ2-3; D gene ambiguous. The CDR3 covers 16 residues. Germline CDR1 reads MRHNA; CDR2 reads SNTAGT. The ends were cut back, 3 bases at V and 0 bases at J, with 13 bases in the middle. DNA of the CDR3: TGTGCCAGCAGTGAACCCGACATCACTAGCACAGATACGCAGTATTTT. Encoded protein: CASSEPDITSTDTQYF.

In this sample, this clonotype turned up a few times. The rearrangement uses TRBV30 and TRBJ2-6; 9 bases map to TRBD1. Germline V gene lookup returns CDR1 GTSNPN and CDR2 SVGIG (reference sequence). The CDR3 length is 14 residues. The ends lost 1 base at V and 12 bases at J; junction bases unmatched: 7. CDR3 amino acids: CAWSAGQGTGVLTF. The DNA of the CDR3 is TGTGCCTGGAGTGCCGGACAGGGGACAGGCGTCCTGACTTTC.

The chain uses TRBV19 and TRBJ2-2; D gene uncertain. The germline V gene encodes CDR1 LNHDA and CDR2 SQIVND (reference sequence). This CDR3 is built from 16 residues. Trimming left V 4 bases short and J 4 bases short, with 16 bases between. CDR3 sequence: CASSTSTQPGTGELFF. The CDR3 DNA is TGTGCCAGTAGTACCAGCACACAGCCGGGCACCGGGGAGCTGTTTTTT. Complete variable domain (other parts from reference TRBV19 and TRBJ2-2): DGGITQSPKYLFRKEGQNVTLSCEQNLNHDAMYWYRQDPGQGLRLIYYSQIVNDFQKGDIAEGYSVSREKKESFPLTVTSAQKNPTAFYLCASSTSTQPGTGELFFGEGSRLTVL.

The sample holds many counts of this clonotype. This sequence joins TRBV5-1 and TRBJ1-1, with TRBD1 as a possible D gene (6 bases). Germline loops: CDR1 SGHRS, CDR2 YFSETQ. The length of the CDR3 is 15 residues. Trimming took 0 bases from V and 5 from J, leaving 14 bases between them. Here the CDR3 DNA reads TGCGCCAGCAGCTTGGACGGGGGCGCGAGGACTGAAGCTTTCTTT. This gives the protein CASSLDGGARTEAFF.

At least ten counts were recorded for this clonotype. DNA for the CDR3: TGTGCCAGCAGTCCAGGACTTTCCGACTTTAACCCCACAGATACGCAGTATTTT. Translating gives CASSPGLSDFNPTDTQYF. The chain recombines TRBV28 with TRBJ2-3, with D possibly TRBD2 on 5 matching bases. V was clipped by 5 bases and J by 2 bases, with 23 bases between them. CDR3 size: 18 residues. CDR1 and CDR2 (germline): MDHEN, SYDVKM.

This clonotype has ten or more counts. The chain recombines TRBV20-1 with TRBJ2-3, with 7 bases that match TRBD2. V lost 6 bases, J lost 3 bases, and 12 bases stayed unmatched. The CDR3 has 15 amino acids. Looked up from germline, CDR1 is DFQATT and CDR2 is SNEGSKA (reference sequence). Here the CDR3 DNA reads TGCAGTGCGCCTCGCCAGCGGGGCCTGACAGATACGCAGTATTTT. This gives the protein CSAPRQRGLTDTQYF.

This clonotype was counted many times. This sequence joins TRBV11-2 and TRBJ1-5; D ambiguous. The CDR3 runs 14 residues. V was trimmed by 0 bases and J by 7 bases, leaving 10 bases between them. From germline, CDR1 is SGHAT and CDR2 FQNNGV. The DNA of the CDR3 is TGTGCCAGCAGCTTAGAGGGGTTTGGACAGCCCCAGCATTTT. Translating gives CASSLEGFGQPQHF.